The 7 T cell receptor beta chains reported below all come from one sample, sequenced in a study of cytomegalovirus exposure and HLA in healthy donors. The PCR contained 60 Vbeta and 13 Jbeta primers. TCRdb's copy holds only in-frame clones and misses some; the assay was immunoSEQ multiplex PCR. The sample contains about 160,000 clones, more than 75% of which appear only once. The specimen was PBMCs. The receptors derive from a male donor in good health and CMV-seronegative.

This clone showed up just once. This chain connects TRBV4-1 to TRBJ2-7, with TRBD2 matching over 7 bases. V lost 3 bases, J lost 7 bases, and 9 bases stayed unmatched. Germline V gene lookup returns CDR1 MGHRA and CDR2 YSYEKL. This CDR3 comprises 14 residues. CDR3 protein: CASSHPGEGYEQYF. The CDR3 DNA reads TGCGCCAGCAGCCATCCTGGGGAGGGGTATGAGCAGTACTTC.

The rearrangement uses TRBV7-3 and TRBJ2-2; 7 bases map to TRBD1. V was clipped by 3 bases and J by 4 bases; unmatched bases: 11. Germline V gene lookup returns CDR1 SGHTA and CDR2 FQGTGA. This CDR3 is 17 amino acids long. The CDR3 spells CASSFPRQGVVTGELFF. Written as DNA, the CDR3 is TGTGCCAGCAGCTTCCCGAGACAGGGAGTTGTCACCGGGGAGCTGTTTTTT.

The gene calls are TRBV9 and TRBJ1-2; 10 bases agree with TRBD1. V lost 4 bases, J lost 10 bases, and 7 bases stayed unmatched. The CDR3 covers 13 residues. Germline V lookup: CDR1 SGDLS, CDR2 YYNGEE. CDR3 loop: CASSTGTGVDYTF. In DNA form, the CDR3 reads TGTGCCAGCAGCACAGGGACAGGGGTGGACTACACCTTC.

Worth noting for this clone: The sample has other DNA sequences that encode this CDR3 too. The rearrangement links TRBV5-1 to TRBJ1-2, with 8 bases identical to TRBD1. The germline CDR1 and CDR2 sequences are SGHRS and YFSETQ. The CDR3 is 13 amino acids. The trim removed 4 bases at V and 7 bases at J, leaving 6 bases unmatched. CDR3 nucleotides: TGCGCCAGCAGCCTAGGACAGGGCGCTGGCTACACCTTC. Protein product: CASSLGQGAGYTF.

This chain connects TRBV7-2 to TRBJ1-2; no clear D gene. V lost 4 bases and J 3 bases, leaving 12 bases between the germline ends. This CDR3 is built from 14 residues. CDR1 is SGHTA, CDR2 FQGNSA, per germline. In DNA form, the CDR3 reads TGTGCCAGCAGCTGGAAGAGGGTGGACTATGGCTACACCTTC. It is translated as CASSWKRVDYGYTF.

Remarks on this clone: A junction end diverges from the germline sequence, so it may reflect a read error. This chain joins TRBV7-9 and TRBJ2-1, with TRBD2 identical over 8 bases. This CDR3 contains 15 residues. The V gene's germline CDR1 is SEHNR and CDR2 FQNEAQ (reference sequence). The DNA of the CDR3 is TGTACCAGCGGACGAACTAGCGGCCCTTACAATGAGCAGTTCTTC. The encoded protein is CTSGRTSGPYNEQFF.

The rearrangement uses TRBV6-5 and TRBJ2-7; D is perhaps TRBD1 (6 bases). CDR1 is MNHEY, CDR2 SVGAGI, per germline. Between the trimmed V and J ends, which lost 0 bases and 7 bases, there was a span of 13 bases. The CDR3 has 14 amino acids. The CDR3 sequence is CASSYSQGTREQYF. Written as DNA, the CDR3 is TGTGCCAGCAGTTACTCTCAGGGGACGAGGGAGCAGTACTTC.